Sequencing of this T cell receptor beta chain was carried out in a study of response to subunit inactivated influenza vaccine. The study's findings and limits: The authors put forward the suggestion that each seasonal influenza vaccination may bring in only a limited number of new T cells.

This clonotype was observed a few times. What it recognizes is unknown. The V gene's germline CDR1 is LNHDA and CDR2 SQIVND (reference sequence). The CDR3 runs 14 residues. V dropped 3 bases and J dropped 0 bases, with 5 bases sitting between them. TCRdb called the RT-PCR reads again in MiXCR, with one record for every CDR3 protein. The sample consists of about 240,000 distinct CDR3 sequences, approximately 12% of them appearing once. J is TRBJ2-2 and V is TRBV19; D gene unclear. The origin of this receptor is a man between 50 and 59 years old who received an inactivated influenza vaccine. Sequenced material: non-naive T cells sorted from PBMCs, taken around two weeks before vaccination. The CDR3 protein is CASSMSANTGELFF. In DNA form, the CDR3 reads TGTGCCAGTAGTATGTCAGCGAACACCGGGGAGCTGTTTTTT.